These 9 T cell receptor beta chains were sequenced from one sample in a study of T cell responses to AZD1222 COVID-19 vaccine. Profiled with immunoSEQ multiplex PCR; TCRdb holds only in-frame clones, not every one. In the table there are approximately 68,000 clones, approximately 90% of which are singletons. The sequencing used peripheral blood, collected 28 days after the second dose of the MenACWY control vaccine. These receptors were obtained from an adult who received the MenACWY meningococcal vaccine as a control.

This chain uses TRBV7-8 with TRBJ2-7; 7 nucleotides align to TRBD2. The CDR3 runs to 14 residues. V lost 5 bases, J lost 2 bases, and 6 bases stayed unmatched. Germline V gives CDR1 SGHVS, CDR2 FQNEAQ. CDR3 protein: CASSTRLAAYEQYF. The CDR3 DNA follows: TGTGCCAGCAGCACACGACTAGCTGCCTACGAGCAGTACTTC.

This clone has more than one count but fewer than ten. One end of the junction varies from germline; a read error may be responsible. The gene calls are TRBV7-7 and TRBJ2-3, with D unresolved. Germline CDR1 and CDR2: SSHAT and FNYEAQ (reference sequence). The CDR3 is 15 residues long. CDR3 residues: CASSLALGGADTQYF. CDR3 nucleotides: TGTGCTAGCAGCTTGGCCCTCGGTGGGGCAGATACGCAGTATTTT.

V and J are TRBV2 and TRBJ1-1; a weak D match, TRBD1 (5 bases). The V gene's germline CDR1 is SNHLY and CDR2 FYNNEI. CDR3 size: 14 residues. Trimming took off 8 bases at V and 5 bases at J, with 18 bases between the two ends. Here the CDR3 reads CASGARPQETEAFF. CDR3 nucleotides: TGTGCCAGCGGGGCGCGGCCCCAAGAGACTGAAGCTTTCTTT.

CDR3 sequence: CASSLQENYGYTF. For the CDR3, the DNA is TGTGCCAGCAGCCTACAGGAGAACTATGGCTACACCTTC. The chain recombines TRBV9 with TRBJ1-2, with a tentative D call TRBD1 (5 bases). Per the germline V gene, CDR1 is SGDLS and CDR2 is YYNGEE. The CDR3 runs to 13 residues. Deletions cut 4 bases from V and 2 bases from J, with 9 bases between.

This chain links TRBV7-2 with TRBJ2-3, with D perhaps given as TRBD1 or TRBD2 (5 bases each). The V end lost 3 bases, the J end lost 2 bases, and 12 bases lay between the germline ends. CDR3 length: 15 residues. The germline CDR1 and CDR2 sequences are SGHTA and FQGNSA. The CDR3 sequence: CASSLTGTYTDTQYF. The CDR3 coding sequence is TGTGCCAGCAGCTTGACCGGGACGTACACAGATACGCAGTATTTT.

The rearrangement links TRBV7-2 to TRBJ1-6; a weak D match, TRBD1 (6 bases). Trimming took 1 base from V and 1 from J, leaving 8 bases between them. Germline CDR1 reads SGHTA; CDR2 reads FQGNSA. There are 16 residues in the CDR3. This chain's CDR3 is CASSLEGGSYNSPLHF. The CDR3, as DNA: TGTGCCAGCAGCTTAGAGGGGGGGTCCTATAATTCACCCCTCCACTTT.

CDR3 nucleotides: TGCAGCGTAACCGGGACTAGCCCTATCAATGAGCAGTTCTTC. Translation gives CSVTGTSPINEQFF. This chain joins TRBV29-1 and TRBJ2-1, with TRBD2 matching over 9 bases. CDR1 and CDR2 (germline): SQVTM, ANQGSEA. CDR3 length: 14 amino acids. Unmatched junction bases numbered 9, after V lost 6 bases and J lost 6 bases.

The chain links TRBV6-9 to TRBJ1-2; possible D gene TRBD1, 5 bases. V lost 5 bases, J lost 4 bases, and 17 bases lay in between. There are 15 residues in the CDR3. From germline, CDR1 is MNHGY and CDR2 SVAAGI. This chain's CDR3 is CASSRPSGGGYGYTF. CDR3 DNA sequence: TGTGCCAGCAGTAGGCCGTCTGGCGGGGGCTATGGCTACACCTTC.

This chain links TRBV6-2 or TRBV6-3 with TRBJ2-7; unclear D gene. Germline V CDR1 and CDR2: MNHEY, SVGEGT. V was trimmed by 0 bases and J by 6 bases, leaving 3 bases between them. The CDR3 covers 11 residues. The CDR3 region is CASSYSGEQYF. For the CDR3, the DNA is TGTGCCAGCAGTTACTCGGGCGAGCAGTACTTC.